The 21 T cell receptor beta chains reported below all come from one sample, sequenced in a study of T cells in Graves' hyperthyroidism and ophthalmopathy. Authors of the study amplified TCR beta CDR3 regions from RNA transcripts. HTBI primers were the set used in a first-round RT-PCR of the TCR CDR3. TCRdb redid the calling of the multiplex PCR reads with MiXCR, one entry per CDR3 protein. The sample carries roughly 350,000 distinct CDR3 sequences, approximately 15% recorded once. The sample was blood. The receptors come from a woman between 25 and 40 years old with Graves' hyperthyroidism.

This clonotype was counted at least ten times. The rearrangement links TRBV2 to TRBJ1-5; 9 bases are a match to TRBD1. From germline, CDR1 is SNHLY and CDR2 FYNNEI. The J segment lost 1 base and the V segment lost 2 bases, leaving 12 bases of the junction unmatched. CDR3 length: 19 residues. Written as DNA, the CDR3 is TGTGCCAGCAGTGAACCGGGACAGGGCGGTCTGGTGAGCAATCAGCCCCAGCATTTT. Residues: CASSEPGQGGLVSNQPQHF. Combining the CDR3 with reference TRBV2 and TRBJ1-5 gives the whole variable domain EPEVTQTPSHQVTQMGQEVILRCVPISNHLYFYWYRQILGQKVEFLVSFYNNEISEKSEIFDDQFSVERPDGSNFTLKIRSTKLEDSAMYFCASSEPGQGGLVSNQPQHFGDGTRLSIL.

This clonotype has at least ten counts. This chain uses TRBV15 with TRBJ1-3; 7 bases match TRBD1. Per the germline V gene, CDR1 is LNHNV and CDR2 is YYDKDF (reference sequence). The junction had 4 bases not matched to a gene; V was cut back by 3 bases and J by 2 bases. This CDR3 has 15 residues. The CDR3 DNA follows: TGTGCCACCAGCAGGCGAACAGGGGCTGGAAACACCATATATTTT. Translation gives CATSRRTGAGNTIYF.

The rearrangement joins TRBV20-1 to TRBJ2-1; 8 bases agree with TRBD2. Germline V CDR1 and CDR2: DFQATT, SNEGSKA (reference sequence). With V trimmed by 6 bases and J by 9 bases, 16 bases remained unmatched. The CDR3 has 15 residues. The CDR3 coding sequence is TGCAGTGCCCCGTGGGGGGCGCGGGAGGTCGGTGAGCAGTTCTTC. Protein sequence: CSAPWGAREVGEQFF.

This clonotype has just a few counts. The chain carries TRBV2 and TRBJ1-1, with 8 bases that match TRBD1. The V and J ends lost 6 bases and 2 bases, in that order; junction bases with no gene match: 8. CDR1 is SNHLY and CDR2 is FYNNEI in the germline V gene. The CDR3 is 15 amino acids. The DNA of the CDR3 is TGTGCCAGCAGCGCCCAACAGGGGGTAAACACTGAAGCTTTCTTT. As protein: CASSAQQGVNTEAFF.

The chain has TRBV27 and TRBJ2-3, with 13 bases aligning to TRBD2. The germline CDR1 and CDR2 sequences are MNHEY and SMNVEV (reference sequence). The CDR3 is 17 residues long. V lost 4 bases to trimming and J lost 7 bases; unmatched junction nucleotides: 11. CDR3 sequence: CASSSSGLAGRVYTQYF. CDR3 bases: TGTGCCAGCAGTTCATCGGGACTAGCGGGAAGGGTGTATACGCAGTATTTT.

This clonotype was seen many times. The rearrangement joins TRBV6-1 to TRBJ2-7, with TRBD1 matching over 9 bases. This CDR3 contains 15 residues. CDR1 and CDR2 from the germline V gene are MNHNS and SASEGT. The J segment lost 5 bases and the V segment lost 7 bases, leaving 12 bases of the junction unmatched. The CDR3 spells CASTGGTGFVNEQYF. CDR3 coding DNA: TGTGCCAGCACCGGCGGGACAGGGTTTGTCAACGAGCAGTACTTC.

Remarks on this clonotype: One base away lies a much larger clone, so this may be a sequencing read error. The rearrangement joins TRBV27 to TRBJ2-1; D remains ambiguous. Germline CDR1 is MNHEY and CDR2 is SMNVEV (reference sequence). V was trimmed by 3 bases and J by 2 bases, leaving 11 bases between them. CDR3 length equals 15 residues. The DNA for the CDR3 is TGTGCCAGCAGTTTCCCCCGACACCCCTACAATGAGCAGTTCTTC. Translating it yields CASSFPRHPYNEQFF.

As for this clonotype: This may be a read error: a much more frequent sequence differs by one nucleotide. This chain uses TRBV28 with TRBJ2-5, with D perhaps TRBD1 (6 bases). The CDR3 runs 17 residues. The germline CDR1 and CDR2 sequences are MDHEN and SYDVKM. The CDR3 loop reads CVSSSPGVVWGHETQYF. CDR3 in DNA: TGTGTCAGCAGTTCCCCCGGGGTAGTTTGGGGGCACGAGACCCAGTACTTC.

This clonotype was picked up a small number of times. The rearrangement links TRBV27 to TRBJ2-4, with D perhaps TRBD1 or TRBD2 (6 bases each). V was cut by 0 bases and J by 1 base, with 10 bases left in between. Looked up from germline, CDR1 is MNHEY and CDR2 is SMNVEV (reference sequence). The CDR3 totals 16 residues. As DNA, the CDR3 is TGTGCCAGCAGTTTATCGATAGGGGGGGCCAAAAACATTCAGTACTTC. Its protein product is CASSLSIGGAKNIQYF.

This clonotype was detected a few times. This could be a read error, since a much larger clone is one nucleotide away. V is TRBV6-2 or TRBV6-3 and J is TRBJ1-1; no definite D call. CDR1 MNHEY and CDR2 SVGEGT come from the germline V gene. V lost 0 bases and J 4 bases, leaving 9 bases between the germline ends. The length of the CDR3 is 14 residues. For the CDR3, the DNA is TGTGCCAGCAGTTACTCGGAGGGATGCACTGAAGCTTTCTTT. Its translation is CASSYSEGCTEAFF.

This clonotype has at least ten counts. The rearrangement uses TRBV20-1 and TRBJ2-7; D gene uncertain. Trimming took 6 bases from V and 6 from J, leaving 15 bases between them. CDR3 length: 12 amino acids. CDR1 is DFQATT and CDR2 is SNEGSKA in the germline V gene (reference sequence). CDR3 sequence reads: CSAPGWYGEQYF. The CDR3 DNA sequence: TGCAGTGCCCCAGGCTGGTACGGCGAGCAGTACTTC.

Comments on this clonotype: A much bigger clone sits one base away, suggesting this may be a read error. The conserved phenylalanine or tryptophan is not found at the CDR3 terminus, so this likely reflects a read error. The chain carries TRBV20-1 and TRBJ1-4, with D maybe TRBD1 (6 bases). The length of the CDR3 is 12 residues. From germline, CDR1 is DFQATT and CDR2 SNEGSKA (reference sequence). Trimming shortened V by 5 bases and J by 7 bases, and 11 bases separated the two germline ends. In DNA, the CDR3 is TGCAGTGCTCTTATAGGGGGTGAAAAACTGTTTCTT. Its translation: CSALIGGEKLFL.

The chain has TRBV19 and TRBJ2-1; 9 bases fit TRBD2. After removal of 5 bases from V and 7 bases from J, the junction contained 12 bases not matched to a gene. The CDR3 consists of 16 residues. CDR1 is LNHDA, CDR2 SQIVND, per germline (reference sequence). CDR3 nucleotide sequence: TGTGCCAGTAGTTCTCTGACTAGCGGAGGGGGGAATGAGCAGTTCTTC. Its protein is CASSSLTSGGGNEQFF.

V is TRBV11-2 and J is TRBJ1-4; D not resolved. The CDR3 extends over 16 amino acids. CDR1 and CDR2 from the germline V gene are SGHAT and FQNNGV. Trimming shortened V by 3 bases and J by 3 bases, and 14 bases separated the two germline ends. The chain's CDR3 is CASSFGARAPNEKLFF. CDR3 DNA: TGTGCCAGCAGCTTCGGCGCACGGGCTCCTAATGAAAAACTGTTTTTT. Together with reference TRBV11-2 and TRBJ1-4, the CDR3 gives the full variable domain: EAGVAQSPRYKIIEKRQSVAFWCNPISGHATLYWYQQILGQGPKLLIQFQNNGVVDDSQLPKDRFSAERLKGVDSTLKIQPAKLEDSAVYLCASSFGARAPNEKLFFGSGTQLSVL.

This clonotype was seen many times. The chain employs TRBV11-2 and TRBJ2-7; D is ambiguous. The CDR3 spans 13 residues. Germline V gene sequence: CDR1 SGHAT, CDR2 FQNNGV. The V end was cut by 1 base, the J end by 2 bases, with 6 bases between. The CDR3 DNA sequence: TGTGCCAGCAGCTTAGTCCCCCCCTACGAGCAGTACTTC. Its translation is CASSLVPPYEQYF.

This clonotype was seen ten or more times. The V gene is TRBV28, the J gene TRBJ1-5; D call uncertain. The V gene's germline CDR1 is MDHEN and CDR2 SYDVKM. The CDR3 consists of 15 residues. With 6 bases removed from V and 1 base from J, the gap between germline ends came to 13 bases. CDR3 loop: CASSHLGGSNQPQHF. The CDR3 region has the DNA TGTGCCAGCAGCCACCTGGGTGGCAGCAATCAGCCCCAGCATTTT.

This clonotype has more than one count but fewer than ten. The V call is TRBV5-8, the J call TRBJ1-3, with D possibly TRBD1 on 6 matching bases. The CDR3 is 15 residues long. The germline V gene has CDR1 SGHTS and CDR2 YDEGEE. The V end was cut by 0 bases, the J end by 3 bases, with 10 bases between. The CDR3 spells CASSLGQGIGNTIYF. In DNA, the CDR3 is TGTGCCAGCAGCTTGGGGCAGGGGATTGGAAACACCATATATTTT.

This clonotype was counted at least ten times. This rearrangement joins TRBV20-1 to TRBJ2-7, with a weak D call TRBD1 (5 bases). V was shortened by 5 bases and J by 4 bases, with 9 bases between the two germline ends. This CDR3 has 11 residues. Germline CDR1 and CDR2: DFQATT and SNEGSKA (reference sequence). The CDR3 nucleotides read TGCAGTGCTTATGACAGTTACGAGCAGTACTTC. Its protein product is CSAYDSYEQYF.

The CDR3 nucleotides are TGTGCCAGCAGTTTATTCAACCTCCGGGACAGGGATGACACCGGGGAGCTGTTTTTT. Translated, it gives CASSLFNLRDRDDTGELFF. The chain is built from TRBV28 and TRBJ2-2; 9 nucleotides agree with TRBD1. The germline gives CDR1 MDHEN, CDR2 SYDVKM. This CDR3 has 19 residues. Unmatched junction bases numbered 12, after V lost 1 base and J lost 3 bases.

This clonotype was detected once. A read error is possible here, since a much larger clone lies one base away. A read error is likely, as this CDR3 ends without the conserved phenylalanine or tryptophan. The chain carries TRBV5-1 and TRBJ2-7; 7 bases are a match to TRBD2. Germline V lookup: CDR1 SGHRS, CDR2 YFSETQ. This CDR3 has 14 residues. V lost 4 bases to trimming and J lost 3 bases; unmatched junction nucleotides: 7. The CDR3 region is CASSQSGTNYEQYS. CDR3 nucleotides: TGCGCCAGCAGCCAGTCCGGGACTAACTACGAGCAGTACTCC.

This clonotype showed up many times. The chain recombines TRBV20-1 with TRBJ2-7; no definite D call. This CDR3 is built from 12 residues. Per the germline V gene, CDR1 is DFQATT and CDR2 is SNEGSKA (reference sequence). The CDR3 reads CSVTGPRSEQYF. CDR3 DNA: TGCAGCGTGACCGGGCCCCGAAGCGAGCAGTACTTC.